The T cell receptor (beta chain) described here comes from a study of blood T cell repertoires in COVID-19. In the study overall: Acute-phase and convalescent COVID-19 samples originated in the United States, Italy and Spain.

Across over 20 US areas, participants ranged in age from about 18 to 90 years. Assignments of participants to cohorts depended upon their own reported clinical history. The table came from immunoSEQ multiplex PCR; TCRdb's copy has only in-frame clones and leaves some out. In the table there are approximately 300,000 clones, around nine tenths of which are singletons. Trimming left V 2 bases short and J 1 base short, with 11 bases between. The CDR3 covers 15 residues. Germline lookup yields CDR1 MNHNS and CDR2 SASEGT. Source material: PBMCs or T cells enriched from blood (not recorded which). This receptor was identified in a man in his sixties who had recovered from COVID-19. The chain carries TRBV6-1 and TRBJ2-5, with D unclear. The CDR3 loop is CASSELRGGQETQYF. In DNA, the CDR3 is TGTGCCAGCAGTGAATTGCGTGGCGGCCAAGAGACCCAGTACTTC.